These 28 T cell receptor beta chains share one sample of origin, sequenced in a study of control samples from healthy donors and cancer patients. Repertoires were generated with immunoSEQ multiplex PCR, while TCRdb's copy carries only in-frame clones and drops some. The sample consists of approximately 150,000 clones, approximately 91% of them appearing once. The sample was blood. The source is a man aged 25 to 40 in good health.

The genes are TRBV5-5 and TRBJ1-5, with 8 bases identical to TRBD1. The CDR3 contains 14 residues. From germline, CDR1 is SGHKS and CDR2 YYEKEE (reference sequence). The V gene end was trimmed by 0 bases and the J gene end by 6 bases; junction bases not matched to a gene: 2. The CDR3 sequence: CASSLGQGSQPQHF. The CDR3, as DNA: TGTGCCAGCAGCTTGGGACAGGGGAGTCAGCCCCAGCATTTT.

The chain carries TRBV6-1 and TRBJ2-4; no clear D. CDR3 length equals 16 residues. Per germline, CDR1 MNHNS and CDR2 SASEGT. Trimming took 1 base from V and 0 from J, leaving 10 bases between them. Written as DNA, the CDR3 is TGTGCCAGCAGTGAAGGGCACCCACTAGCCAAAAACATTCAGTACTTC. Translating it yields CASSEGHPLAKNIQYF.

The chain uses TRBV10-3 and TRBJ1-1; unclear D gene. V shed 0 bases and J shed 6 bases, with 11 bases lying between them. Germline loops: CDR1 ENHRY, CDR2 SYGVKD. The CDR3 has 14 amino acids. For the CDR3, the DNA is TGTGCCATCAGTGAGTCGAAGGGTGTCTCTGAAGCTTTCTTT. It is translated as CAISESKGVSEAFF.

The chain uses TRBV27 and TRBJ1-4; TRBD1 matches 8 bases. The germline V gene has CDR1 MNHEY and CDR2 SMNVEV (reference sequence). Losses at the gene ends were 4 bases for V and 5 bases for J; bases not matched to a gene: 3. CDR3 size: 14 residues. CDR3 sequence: CASSWDRLNEKLFF. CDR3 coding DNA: TGTGCCAGCAGTTGGGACAGGCTGAATGAAAAACTGTTTTTT. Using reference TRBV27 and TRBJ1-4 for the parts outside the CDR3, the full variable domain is EAQVTQNPRYLITVTGKKLTVTCSQNMNHEYMSWYRQDPGLGLRQIYYSMNVEVTDKGDVPEGYKVSRKEKRNFPLILESPSPNQTSLYFCASSWDRLNEKLFFGSGTQLSVL.

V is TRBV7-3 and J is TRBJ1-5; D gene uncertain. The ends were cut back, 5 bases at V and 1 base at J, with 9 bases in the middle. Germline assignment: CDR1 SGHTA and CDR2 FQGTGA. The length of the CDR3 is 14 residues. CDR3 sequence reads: CASSPGRSNQPQHF. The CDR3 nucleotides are TGTGCCAGCAGCCCTGGACGGAGCAATCAGCCCCAGCATTTT.

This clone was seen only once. The DNA of the CDR3 is TGTGCCAGCAGCGTAGTGGAGGGGGAAAAACTGTTTTTT. Amino acid sequence: CASSVVEGEKLFF. V and J are TRBV9 and TRBJ1-4, with D perhaps TRBD1 (5 bases). The CDR3 spans 13 residues. V lost 0 bases and J lost 8, with 8 bases in between. The germline gives CDR1 SGDLS, CDR2 YYNGEE.

The CDR3 nucleotides are TGTGCCAGTAGTATTGAGCGGGGGGGTATCAAGCAGTTCTTC. The encoded protein is CASSIERGGIKQFF. The chain joins TRBV19 to TRBJ2-1; TRBD2 aligns across 10 bases. V trimming: 3 bases; J trimming: 11 bases; junction bases outside the gene matches: 7. The V gene's germline CDR1 is LNHDA and CDR2 SQIVND (reference sequence). The CDR3 is 14 residues long.

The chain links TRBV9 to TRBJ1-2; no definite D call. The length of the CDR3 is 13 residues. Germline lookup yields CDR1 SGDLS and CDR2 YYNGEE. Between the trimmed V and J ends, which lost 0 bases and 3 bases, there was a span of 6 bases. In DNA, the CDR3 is TGTGCCAGCAGCGTAGTTGGGGACTATGGCTACACCTTC. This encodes CASSVVGDYGYTF. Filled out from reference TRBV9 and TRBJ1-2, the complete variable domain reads DSGVTQTPKHLITATGQRVTLRCSPRSGDLSVYWYQQSLDQGLQFLIQYYNGEERAKGNILERFSAQQFPDLHSELNLSSLELGDSALYFCASSVVGDYGYTFGSGTRLTVV.

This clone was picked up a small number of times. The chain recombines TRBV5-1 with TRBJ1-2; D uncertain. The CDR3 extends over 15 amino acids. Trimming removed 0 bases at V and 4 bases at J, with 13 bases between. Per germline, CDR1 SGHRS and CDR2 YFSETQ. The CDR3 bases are TGCGCCAGCAGCTTGGTTCCGGGGTCGGGCTATGGCTACACCTTC. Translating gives CASSLVPGSGYGYTF. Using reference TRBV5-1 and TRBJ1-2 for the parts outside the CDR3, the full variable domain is KAGVTQTPRYLIKTRGQQVTLSCSPISGHRSVSWYQQTPGQGLQFLFEYFSETQRNKGNFPGRFSGRQFSNSRSEMNVSTLELGDSALYLCASSLVPGSGYGYTFGSGTRLTVV.

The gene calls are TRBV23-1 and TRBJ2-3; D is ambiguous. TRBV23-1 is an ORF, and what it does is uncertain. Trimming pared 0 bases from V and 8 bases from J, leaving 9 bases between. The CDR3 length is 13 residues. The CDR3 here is CASSQSGPPTQYF. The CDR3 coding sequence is TGCGCCAGCAGTCAATCCGGCCCCCCTACGCAGTATTTT.

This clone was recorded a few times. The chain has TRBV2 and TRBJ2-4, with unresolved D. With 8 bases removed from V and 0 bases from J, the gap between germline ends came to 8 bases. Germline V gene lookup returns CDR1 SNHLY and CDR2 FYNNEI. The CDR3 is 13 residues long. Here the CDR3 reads CASQDAAKNIQYF. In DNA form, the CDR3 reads TGTGCCAGCCAAGACGCAGCCAAAAACATTCAGTACTTC.

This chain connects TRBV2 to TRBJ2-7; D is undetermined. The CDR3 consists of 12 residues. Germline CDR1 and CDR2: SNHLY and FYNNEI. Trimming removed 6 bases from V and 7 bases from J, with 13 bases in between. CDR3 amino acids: CASRGYGEEQYF. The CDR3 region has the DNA TGTGCCAGCAGGGGTTACGGCGAAGAGCAGTACTTC.

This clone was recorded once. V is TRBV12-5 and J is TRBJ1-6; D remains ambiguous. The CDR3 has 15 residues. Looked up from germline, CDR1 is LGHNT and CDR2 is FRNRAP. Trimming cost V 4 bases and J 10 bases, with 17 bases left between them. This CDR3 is CASGSDIGLWSPLHF. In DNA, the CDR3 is TGTGCTAGTGGTTCCGATATAGGGTTATGGTCACCCCTCCACTTT.

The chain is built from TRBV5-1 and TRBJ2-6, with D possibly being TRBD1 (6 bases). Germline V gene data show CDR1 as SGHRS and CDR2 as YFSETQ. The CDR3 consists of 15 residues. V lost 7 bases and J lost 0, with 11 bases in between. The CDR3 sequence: CASQDSFSGANVLTF. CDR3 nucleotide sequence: TGCGCCAGCCAGGACAGTTTCTCTGGGGCCAACGTCCTGACTTTC.

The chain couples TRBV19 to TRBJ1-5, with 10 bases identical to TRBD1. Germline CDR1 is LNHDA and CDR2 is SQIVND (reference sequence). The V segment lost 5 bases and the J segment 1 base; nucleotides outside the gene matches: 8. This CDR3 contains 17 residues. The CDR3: CASSGQGGVGSNQPQHF. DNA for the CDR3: TGTGCCAGTAGTGGACAGGGGGGAGTCGGGAGCAATCAGCCCCAGCATTTT.

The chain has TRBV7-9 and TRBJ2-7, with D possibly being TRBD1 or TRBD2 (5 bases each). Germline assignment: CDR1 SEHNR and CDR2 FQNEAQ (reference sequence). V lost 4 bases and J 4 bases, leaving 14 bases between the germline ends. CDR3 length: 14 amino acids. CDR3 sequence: CASSSPGQRYEQYF. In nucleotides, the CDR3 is TGTGCCAGCAGCTCCCCGGGGCAGCGGTACGAGCAGTACTTC.

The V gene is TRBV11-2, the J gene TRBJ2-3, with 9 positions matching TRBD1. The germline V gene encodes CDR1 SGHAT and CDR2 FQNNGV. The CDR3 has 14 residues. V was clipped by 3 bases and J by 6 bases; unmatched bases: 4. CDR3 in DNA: TGTGCCAGCAGCTTCACAGGGGGCCTGGATACGCAGTATTTT. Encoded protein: CASSFTGGLDTQYF.

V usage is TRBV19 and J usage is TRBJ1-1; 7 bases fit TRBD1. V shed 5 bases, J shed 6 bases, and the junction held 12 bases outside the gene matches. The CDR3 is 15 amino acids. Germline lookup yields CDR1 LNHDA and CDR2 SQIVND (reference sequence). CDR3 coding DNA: TGTGCCAGTAGTGGGGACAGCCTTTTTCCGGCTGAAGCTTTCTTT. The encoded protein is CASSGDSLFPAEAFF.

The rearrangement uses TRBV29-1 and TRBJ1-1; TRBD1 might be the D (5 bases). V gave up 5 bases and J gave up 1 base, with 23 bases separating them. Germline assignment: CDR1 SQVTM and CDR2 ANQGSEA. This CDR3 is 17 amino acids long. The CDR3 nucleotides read TGCAGCGTTACTAGACCGGGACGGCGTGTGAGGAACACTGAAGCTTTCTTT. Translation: CSVTRPGRRVRNTEAFF.

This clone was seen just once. The CDR3 loop reads CASSYRSGGAYEQYF. CDR3 DNA sequence: TGTGCCAGCAGTTATCGTAGCGGGGGGGCCTACGAGCAGTACTTC. The chain joins TRBV6-5 to TRBJ2-7, with 11 bases aligning to TRBD2. The CDR3 has 15 amino acids. The junction had 3 bases not matched to a gene; V was cut back by 3 bases and J by 2 bases. The germline CDR1 and CDR2 sequences are MNHEY and SVGAGI.

CDR3 residues: CASSLMQQGGNSPLHF. The CDR3 coding sequence is TGCGCCAGCAGCTTGATGCAACAGGGTGGAAATTCACCCCTCCACTTT. This chain joins TRBV5-1 and TRBJ1-6, with TRBD1 as a possible D gene (6 bases). The germline gives CDR1 SGHRS, CDR2 YFSETQ. V was clipped by 1 base and J by 7 bases, with 15 bases between them. CDR3 size: 16 residues. The whole variable domain, filled in from reference TRBV5-1 and TRBJ1-6, reads KAGVTQTPRYLIKTRGQQVTLSCSPISGHRSVSWYQQTPGQGLQFLFEYFSETQRNKGNFPGRFSGRQFSNSRSEMNVSTLELGDSALYLCASSLMQQGGNSPLHFGNGTRLTVT.

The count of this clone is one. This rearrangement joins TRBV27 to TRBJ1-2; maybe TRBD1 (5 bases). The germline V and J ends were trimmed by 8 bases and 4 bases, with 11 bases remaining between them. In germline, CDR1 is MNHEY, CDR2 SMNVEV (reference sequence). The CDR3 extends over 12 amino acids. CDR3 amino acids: CASWGPVYGYTF. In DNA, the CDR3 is TGTGCCAGCTGGGGACCGGTCTATGGCTACACCTTC.

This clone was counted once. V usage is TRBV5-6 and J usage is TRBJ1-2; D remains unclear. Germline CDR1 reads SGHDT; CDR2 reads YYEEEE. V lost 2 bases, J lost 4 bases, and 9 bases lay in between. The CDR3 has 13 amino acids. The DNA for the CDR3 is TGTGCCAGCAGCTTAAACAGCATCTATGGCTACACCTTC. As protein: CASSLNSIYGYTF.

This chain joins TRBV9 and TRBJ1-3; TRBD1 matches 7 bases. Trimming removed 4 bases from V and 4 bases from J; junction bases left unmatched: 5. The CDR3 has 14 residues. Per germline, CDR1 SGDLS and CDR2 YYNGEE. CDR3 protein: CASSPTGLGNTIYF. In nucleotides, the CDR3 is TGTGCCAGCAGCCCGACAGGGTTGGGAAACACCATATATTTT.

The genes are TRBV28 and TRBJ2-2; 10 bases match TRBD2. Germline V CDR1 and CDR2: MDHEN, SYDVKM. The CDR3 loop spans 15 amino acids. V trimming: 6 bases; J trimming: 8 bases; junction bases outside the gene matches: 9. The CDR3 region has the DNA TGTGCCAGCAGCCGTAGCGGGGGGCCCTTTGGGGAGCTGTTTTTT. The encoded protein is CASSRSGGPFGELFF.

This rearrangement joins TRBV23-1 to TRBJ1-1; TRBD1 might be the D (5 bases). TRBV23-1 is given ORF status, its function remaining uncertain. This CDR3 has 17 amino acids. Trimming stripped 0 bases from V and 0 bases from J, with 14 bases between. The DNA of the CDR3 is TGCGCCAGCAGTCAATCCTCGACAGATATTATGAACACTGAAGCTTTCTTT. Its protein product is CASSQSSTDIMNTEAFF.

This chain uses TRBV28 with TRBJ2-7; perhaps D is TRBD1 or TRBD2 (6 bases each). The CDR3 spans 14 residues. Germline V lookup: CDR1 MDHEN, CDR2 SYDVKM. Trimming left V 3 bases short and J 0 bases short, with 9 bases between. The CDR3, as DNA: TGTGCCAGCAGTTTTGGGGGGCGCTCCTACGAGCAGTACTTC. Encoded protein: CASSFGGRSYEQYF.

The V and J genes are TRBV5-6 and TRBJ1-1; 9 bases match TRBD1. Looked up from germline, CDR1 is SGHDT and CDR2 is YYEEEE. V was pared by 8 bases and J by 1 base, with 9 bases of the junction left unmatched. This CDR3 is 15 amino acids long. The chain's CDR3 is CASLQGAFRNTEAFF. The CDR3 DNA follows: TGTGCCAGTCTACAGGGGGCTTTTCGGAACACTGAAGCTTTCTTT.